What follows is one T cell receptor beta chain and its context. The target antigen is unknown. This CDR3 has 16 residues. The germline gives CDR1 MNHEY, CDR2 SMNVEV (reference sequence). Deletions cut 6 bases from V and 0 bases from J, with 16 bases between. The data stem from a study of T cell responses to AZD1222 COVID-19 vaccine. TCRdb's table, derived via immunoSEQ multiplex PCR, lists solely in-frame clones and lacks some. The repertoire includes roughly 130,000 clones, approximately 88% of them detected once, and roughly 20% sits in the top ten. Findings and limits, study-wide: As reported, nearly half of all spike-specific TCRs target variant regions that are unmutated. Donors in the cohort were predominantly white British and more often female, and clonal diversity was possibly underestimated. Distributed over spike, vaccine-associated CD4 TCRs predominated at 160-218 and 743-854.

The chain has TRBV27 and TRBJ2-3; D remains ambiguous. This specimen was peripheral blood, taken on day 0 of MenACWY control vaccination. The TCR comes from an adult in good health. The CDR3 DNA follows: TGTGCCAGCAGACCCCGCTCAGTCTGGAGCACAGATACGCAGTATTTT. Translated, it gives CASRPRSVWSTDTQYF.